Below are 23 T cell receptor beta chains sequenced from a single sample in a study of blood T cell repertoires in COVID-19. Clones were sequenced by immunoSEQ multiplex PCR, and TCRdb holds only the in-frame ones, with some missing. The table has about 190,000 clones, around 90% seen once. Sequenced input: peripheral blood. The receptor source for this set is a man between 35 and 55 years old with acute or convalescent COVID-19.

This clone was recorded once. V usage is TRBV5-1 and J usage is TRBJ2-1; 14 nucleotides line up with TRBD2. Germline V CDR1 and CDR2: SGHRS, YFSETQ. The CDR3 is 19 residues long. V trimming: 3 bases; J trimming: 1 base; junction bases outside the gene matches: 9. The CDR3 sequence: CASSSSTSGGAGSYNEQFF. In DNA form, the CDR3 reads TGCGCCAGCAGCTCGTCGACTAGCGGGGGGGCTGGGTCCTACAATGAGCAGTTCTTC.

The chain combines TRBV5-1 with TRBJ2-2, with TRBD1 identical over 7 bases. Per germline, CDR1 SGHRS and CDR2 YFSETQ. This CDR3 has 15 residues. The junction had 9 bases not matched to a gene; V was cut back by 4 bases and J by 6 bases. The CDR3: CASSPGNRGPGELFF. CDR3 in DNA: TGCGCCAGCAGCCCAGGGAACAGGGGTCCCGGGGAGCTGTTTTTT.

This clone was counted once. The V and J genes are TRBV19 and TRBJ1-1, with a weak D call TRBD1 (6 bases). V dropped 3 bases and J dropped 5 bases, with 22 bases sitting between them. CDR3 length: 17 amino acids. Germline V gene sequence: CDR1 LNHDA, CDR2 SQIVND (reference sequence). CDR3: CASSIVLGAGDPTEAFF. Written as DNA, the CDR3 is TGTGCCAGTAGTATCGTTCTAGGGGCAGGGGATCCTACTGAAGCTTTCTTT.

Remarks on this clone: One end of the junction fails to match germline, which may point to a read error. V gene TRBV29-1 combines with J gene TRBJ1-1; tentative D call: TRBD1 (6 bases). Per germline, CDR1 SQVTM and CDR2 ANQGSEA. The CDR3 length is 11 residues. CDR3 in DNA: TGCAGCGTTGAATACAGGGCCGGGTCCCGTTTT. Protein: CSVEYRAGSRF.

V is TRBV12-3 or TRBV12-4 and J is TRBJ2-3; tentatively, D is TRBD1 (6 bases). CDR3 length: 13 amino acids. V gave up 7 bases and J gave up 2 bases, with 10 bases separating them. Here the CDR3 reads CASTNRDTDTQYF. For the CDR3, the DNA is TGTGCCAGCACCAACAGGGACACAGATACGCAGTATTTT.

This clone was detected once. The chain links TRBV28 to TRBJ2-1; D unresolved. The V and J ends lost 6 bases and 16 bases respectively, with 22 bases between them. The CDR3 totals 13 residues. Germline CDR1 is MDHEN and CDR2 is SYDVKM. The CDR3: CASSPQPSNLGFF. CDR3 in DNA: TGTGCCAGCAGCCCTCAACCGAGCAATCTGGGCTTCTTC.

The genes are TRBV18 and TRBJ2-5, with D uncertain. The CDR3 runs 14 residues. The germline gives CDR1 KGHSH, CDR2 LQKENI. Trimming took off 2 bases at V and 0 bases at J, with 7 bases between the two ends. The CDR3 sequence: CASSPTVDQETQYF. The CDR3 DNA reads as TGTGCCAGCTCACCAACAGTTGACCAAGAGACCCAGTACTTC.

The genes are TRBV2 and TRBJ1-5; 8 bases are a match to TRBD1. The trim removed 2 bases at V and 5 bases at J, leaving 5 bases unmatched. The germline gives CDR1 SNHLY, CDR2 FYNNEI. The CDR3 length is 15 residues. The CDR3 region is CASSEPDRVYQPQHF. The CDR3 DNA is TGTGCCAGCAGTGAACCGGACAGGGTATATCAGCCCCAGCATTTT.

V and J are TRBV5-1 and TRBJ1-1; D uncertain. This CDR3 has 11 residues. Per the germline V gene, CDR1 is SGHRS and CDR2 is YFSETQ. With 4 bases removed from V and 4 bases from J, the gap between germline ends came to 5 bases. The CDR3 loop is CASSLGTEAFF. As DNA, the CDR3 is TGCGCCAGCAGCCTCGGCACTGAAGCTTTCTTT.

The rearrangement uses TRBV4-1 and TRBJ1-2; D not certain. The V end lost 0 bases, the J end lost 1 base, and 9 bases lay between the germline ends. CDR1 is MGHRA and CDR2 is YSYEKL in the germline V gene. The CDR3 has 15 amino acids. The CDR3 region has the DNA TGCGCCAGCAGCCAAGAGGGCACAGTTAACTATGGCTACACCTTC. Its protein is CASSQEGTVNYGYTF.

The rearrangement joins TRBV9 to TRBJ2-5, with D possibly matching TRBD1 (6 bases). V was pared by 0 bases and J by 5 bases, with 14 bases between. Germline CDR1 and CDR2: SGDLS and YYNGEE. The CDR3 is 15 residues long. CDR3 in amino acids: CASSVGGGATETQYF. The CDR3 DNA reads TGTGCCAGCAGCGTAGGAGGGGGTGCCACGGAGACCCAGTACTTC.

The chain carries TRBV5-1 and TRBJ2-3, with TRBD2 as a possible D gene (5 bases). CDR1 and CDR2 from the germline V gene are SGHRS and YFSETQ. Trimming took off 6 bases at V and 2 bases at J, with 10 bases between the two ends. The CDR3 has 13 amino acids. The DNA of the CDR3 is TGCGCCAGCACGGGCCTAGCCACAGATACGCAGTATTTT. Its protein is CASTGLATDTQYF.

The chain combines TRBV7-2 with TRBJ2-4; D is ambiguous. V was clipped by 7 bases and J by 1 base, with 17 bases between them. The germline V gene has CDR1 SGHTA and CDR2 FQGNSA. The CDR3 sequence is 16 residues long. Here the CDR3 DNA reads TGTGCCAGCATCAATCCAGGTTCTGGGGCCAAAAACATTCAGTACTTC. It translates to CASINPGSGAKNIQYF.

The chain couples TRBV5-6 to TRBJ1-2; no firm D call. The CDR3 has 13 residues. Per the germline V gene, CDR1 is SGHDT and CDR2 is YYEEEE. Between the trimmed V and J ends, which lost 4 bases and 4 bases, there was a span of 11 bases. Here the CDR3 reads CASSPRVAYGYTF. The CDR3 DNA is TGTGCCAGCAGCCCGAGGGTTGCCTATGGCTACACCTTC.

The V call is TRBV19, the J call TRBJ1-3; no definite D call. The germline V gene has CDR1 LNHDA and CDR2 SQIVND (reference sequence). Trimming took off 6 bases at V and 0 bases at J, with 12 bases between the two ends. The CDR3 contains 15 residues. This chain's CDR3 is CASRTQLSSGNTIYF. CDR3 DNA sequence: TGTGCCAGTAGAACACAGCTGTCCTCTGGAAACACCATATATTTT.

This clone was detected only once. This chain joins TRBV3-1 (or the pseudogene TRBV3-2) and TRBJ1-3, with TRBD1 matching 9 bases. V lost 4 bases, J lost 0 bases, and 4 bases stayed unmatched. This CDR3 has 16 residues. In germline, CDR1 is LGHDT, CDR2 YNNKEL (reference sequence). The CDR3 DNA reads TGTGCCAGCAGCCGAGCGGGACAGGGCTCTGGAAACACCATATATTTT. Its protein product is CASSRAGQGSGNTIYF.

V is TRBV29-1 and J is TRBJ1-2; 7 bases are shared with TRBD1. The CDR3 covers 13 residues. Germline V lookup: CDR1 SQVTM, CDR2 ANQGSEA. Trimming removed 5 bases from V and 5 bases from J; junction bases left unmatched: 8. This CDR3 is CSVLDRAEYGYTF. The CDR3, as DNA: TGCAGCGTTCTCGACAGGGCAGAGTATGGCTACACCTTC.

The chain combines TRBV6-5 with TRBJ1-3; D may be TRBD1 (5 bases). The CDR3 runs 12 residues. The V gene lost 2 bases and the J gene lost 9 bases, with 8 bases spanning the gap. Looked up from germline, CDR1 is MNHEY and CDR2 is SVGAGI. CDR3 in DNA: TGTGCCAGCAGTTACCGGGGGGGCACCATATATTTT. It encodes CASSYRGGTIYF.

J is TRBJ2-3 and V is TRBV5-1; 8 bases agree with TRBD2. The CDR3 loop spans 13 amino acids. The germline gives CDR1 SGHRS, CDR2 YFSETQ. Trimming removed 7 bases from V and 2 bases from J; junction bases left unmatched: 3. The CDR3 DNA reads as TGCGCCAGCTCTAGCGGGTACACAGATACGCAGTATTTT. Protein: CASSSGYTDTQYF.

The chain carries TRBV27 and TRBJ1-4; D ambiguous. This CDR3 region has 13 residues. CDR1 is MNHEY, CDR2 SMNVEV, per germline (reference sequence). V was trimmed by 3 bases and J by 8 bases, leaving 10 bases between them. CDR3 amino acids: CASSFRREEKLFF. CDR3 coding DNA: TGTGCCAGCAGTTTCCGTCGGGAAGAAAAACTGTTTTTT.

The rearrangement links TRBV6-6 to TRBJ2-1, with D hard to call. The germline CDR1 and CDR2 sequences are MNHNY and SVGAGI (reference sequence). Trimming took 8 bases from V and 10 from J, leaving 12 bases between them. The CDR3 runs 11 residues. In DNA, the CDR3 is TGTGCCAGCGTGAGAGGCGGAGAGCAGTTCTTC. It translates to CASVRGGEQFF.

V is TRBV6-5 and J is TRBJ2-2, with D possibly TRBD2 on 6 matching bases. There are 14 residues in the CDR3. With 10 bases removed from V and 6 bases from J, the gap between germline ends came to 18 bases. The germline gives CDR1 MNHEY, CDR2 SVGAGI. CDR3 in amino acids: CATRAGTSAGELFF. The DNA for the CDR3 is TGTGCCACGCGAGCAGGGACTTCGGCCGGGGAGCTGTTTTTT.

This clone was counted only a few times. This chain uses TRBV10-3 with TRBJ1-1; possibly TRBD1 for D (5 bases). The V gene's germline CDR1 is ENHRY and CDR2 SYGVKD. This CDR3 has 11 amino acids. Trimming shortened V by 11 bases and J by 6 bases, and 13 bases separated the two germline ends. CDR3 loop: CAAREDSEAFF. CDR3 bases: TGTGCCGCCAGGGAGGATTCTGAAGCTTTCTTT.